These T cell receptor beta chains were read from a single sample in a study of CD8 T cells in ankylosing spondylitis. TCRdb passed the 5' RACE reads through MiXCR, listing each CDR3 protein once. Of roughly 470,000 distinct CDR3 sequences in the sample, around 26% were seen once. The sequencing input was blood, either unsorted or a sorted T cell fraction (not recorded which). Source of these receptors: a male donor with ankylosing spondylitis. Both conserved end residues are part of each CDR3. The order of the fields is J gene, clone size, V gene, D gene, CDR3 protein, CDR3 DNA. The D gene is left open where the match is weak. A row's size may be missing; if present it is once, few, many or a size class.

J gene: TRBJ1-5; clone size: NA; V gene: TRBV5-1; D gene: TRBD1; CDR3 protein: CASSFTGGNQPQHF; CDR3 DNA: TGCGCCAGCAGCTTTACAGGGGGCAATCAGCCCCAGCATTTT
J gene: TRBJ1-5; clone size: NA; V gene: TRBV18; D gene: NA; CDR3 protein: CASSPGEGGPQHF; CDR3 DNA: TGTGCCAGCTCACCCGGTGAGGGTGGGCCCCAGCATTTT
J gene: TRBJ2-3; clone size: NA; V gene: TRBV12-3/TRBV12-4; D gene: TRBD1; CDR3 protein: CASSRPSGTGPDTQYF; CDR3 DNA: TGTGCCAGCAGTCGCCCCTCCGGGACAGGGCCAGATACGCAGTATTTT
J gene: TRBJ1-2; clone size: NA; V gene: TRBV20-1; D gene: NA; CDR3 protein: CSASSDVSYTF; CDR3 DNA: TGCAGTGCTAGCTCGGACGTAAGCTACACCTTC
J gene: TRBJ2-7; clone size: NA; V gene: TRBV11-2; D gene: TRBD2; CDR3 protein: CASSPRPSGGIYEQYF; CDR3 DNA: TGTGCCAGCAGCCCGAGACCTAGCGGGGGCATCTACGAGCAGTACTTC
J gene: TRBJ2-1; clone size: few; V gene: TRBV24-1; D gene: TRBD2; CDR3 protein: CATSDVAGGNEQFF; CDR3 DNA: TGTGCCACCAGTGATGTAGCGGGAGGAAATGAGCAGTTCTTC
J gene: TRBJ2-1; clone size: NA; V gene: TRBV20-1; D gene: NA; CDR3 protein: CSTTSGTYNEQFF; CDR3 DNA: TGCAGTACGACGAGCGGGACATACAATGAGCAGTTCTTC
J gene: TRBJ2-1; clone size: few; V gene: TRBV7-2; D gene: NA; CDR3 protein: CASSSGFFNEQFF; CDR3 DNA: TGTGCCAGCAGCTCGGGATTCTTTAATGAGCAGTTCTTC
J gene: TRBJ2-3; clone size: once; V gene: TRBV20-1; D gene: NA; CDR3 protein: CSALSAGTDTQYF; CDR3 DNA: TGCAGTGCCCTAAGCGCGGGAACAGATACGCAGTATTTT
J gene: TRBJ2-4; clone size: many; V gene: TRBV5-5; D gene: NA; CDR3 protein: CASSPGDSDKNIQYF; CDR3 DNA: TGTGCCAGCAGTCCAGGGGACTCAGACAAAAACATTCAGTACTTC
J gene: TRBJ2-7; clone size: NA; V gene: TRBV12-3/TRBV12-4; D gene: NA; CDR3 protein: CASSLDPGKQYF; CDR3 DNA: TGTGCCAGCAGTTTAGACCCAGGGAAGCAGTACTTC
J gene: TRBJ1-5; clone size: NA; V gene: TRBV11-2; D gene: NA; CDR3 protein: CASSDEDGSNQPQHF; CDR3 DNA: TGTGCCAGCAGCGATGAGGACGGTAGCAATCAGCCCCAGCATTTT
J gene: TRBJ2-2; clone size: few; V gene: TRBV11-3; D gene: NA; CDR3 protein: CASSLEGAGVGELFF; CDR3 DNA: TGTGCCAGCAGCCTGGAAGGGGCGGGCGTGGGGGAGCTGTTTTTT
J gene: TRBJ1-4; clone size: NA; V gene: TRBV11-2; D gene: NA; CDR3 protein: CASSLDRGGKYEKLFF; CDR3 DNA: TGTGCCAGCAGCTTAGATCGGGGAGGGAAGTATGAAAAACTGTTTTTT
J gene: TRBJ1-2; clone size: NA; V gene: TRBV20-1; D gene: TRBD1; CDR3 protein: CSAPLTDRVRDGYTF; CDR3 DNA: TGCAGTGCTCCCCTTACAGACAGGGTCCGAGATGGCTACACCTTC
J gene: TRBJ2-5; clone size: NA; V gene: TRBV5-1; D gene: TRBD1; CDR3 protein: CASSLVGGPGETQYF; CDR3 DNA: TGCGCCAGCAGCTTGGTAGGGGGCCCGGGGGAGACCCAGTACTTC
J gene: TRBJ1-5; clone size: NA; V gene: TRBV15; D gene: NA; CDR3 protein: CATSRDVGVRAQHF; CDR3 DNA: TGTGCCACCAGCAGAGATGTGGGGGTACGGGCCCAGCATTTT
J gene: TRBJ2-1; clone size: NA; V gene: TRBV12-3/TRBV12-4; D gene: TRBD1; CDR3 protein: CASKERQGSFLNEQFF; CDR3 DNA: TGTGCCAGCAAGGAAAGACAGGGAAGTTTCTTGAATGAGCAGTTCTTC
J gene: TRBJ2-3; clone size: few; V gene: TRBV5-1; D gene: TRBD2; CDR3 protein: CASRVGLAEWGADTQYF; CDR3 DNA: TGCGCCAGCAGGGTGGGACTAGCGGAGTGGGGCGCAGATACGCAGTATTTT
J gene: TRBJ2-3; clone size: NA; V gene: TRBV12-3/TRBV12-4; D gene: NA; CDR3 protein: CASKASADTQYF; CDR3 DNA: TGTGCCAGCAAGGCTAGCGCAGATACGCAGTATTTT
J gene: TRBJ2-1; clone size: few; V gene: TRBV20-1; D gene: NA; CDR3 protein: CSACYVQDEQFF; CDR3 DNA: TGCAGTGCCTGCTATGTCCAGGATGAGCAGTTCTTC
J gene: TRBJ2-2; clone size: few; V gene: TRBV5-1; D gene: NA; CDR3 protein: CASSLDFFNTGELFF; CDR3 DNA: TGCGCCAGCAGCTTGGACTTCTTCAACACCGGGGAGCTGTTTTTT
J gene: TRBJ1-2; clone size: many; V gene: TRBV5-1; D gene: NA; CDR3 protein: CASSLRQNYGYTF; CDR3 DNA: TGCGCCAGCAGCTTAAGACAGAACTATGGCTACACCTTC
J gene: TRBJ2-2; clone size: NA; V gene: TRBV12-3/TRBV12-4; D gene: NA; CDR3 protein: CASTSPGIRNGELFF; CDR3 DNA: TGTGCCAGCACCTCCCCAGGGATACGCAACGGGGAGCTGTTTTTT
J gene: TRBJ1-2; clone size: NA; V gene: TRBV20-1; D gene: NA; CDR3 protein: CLGKGGGYGYTF; CDR3 DNA: TGCCTCGGTAAAGGCGGGGGCTATGGCTACACCTTC
J gene: TRBJ2-3; clone size: few; V gene: TRBV20-1; D gene: NA; CDR3 protein: CSARGGITDTQYF; CDR3 DNA: TGCAGTGCTAGGGGCGGGATTACAGATACGCAGTATTTT
J gene: TRBJ2-3; clone size: NA; V gene: TRBV19; D gene: NA; CDR3 protein: CASSMIDTQYF; CDR3 DNA: TGTGCCAGTAGTATGATAGATACGCAGTATTTT
J gene: TRBJ2-2; clone size: NA; V gene: TRBV9; D gene: NA; CDR3 protein: CASSVVDSSTGELFF; CDR3 DNA: TGTGCCAGCAGTGTAGTTGACAGCTCCACCGGGGAGCTGTTTTTT
J gene: TRBJ1-4; clone size: NA; V gene: TRBV25-1; D gene: NA; CDR3 protein: CASSAATNEKLFF; CDR3 DNA: TGTGCCAGCAGTGCAGCAACTAATGAAAAACTGTTTTTT
J gene: TRBJ2-2; clone size: few; V gene: TRBV3-1; D gene: NA; CDR3 protein: CASSQESRNFGELFF; CDR3 DNA: TGTGCCAGCAGCCAAGAGTCCCGCAATTTCGGGGAGCTGTTTTTT
J gene: TRBJ2-5; clone size: NA; V gene: TRBV3-1; D gene: NA; CDR3 protein: CASSHPGETQYF; CDR3 DNA: TGTGCCAGCAGCCACCCGGGGGAGACCCAGTACTTC
J gene: TRBJ2-1; clone size: few; V gene: TRBV6-5; D gene: TRBD2; CDR3 protein: CASNLAGESDEQFF; CDR3 DNA: TGTGCCAGCAATTTAGCGGGAGAAAGCGATGAGCAGTTCTTC
J gene: TRBJ2-3; clone size: few; V gene: TRBV12-3/TRBV12-4; D gene: NA; CDR3 protein: CASRSDTQYF; CDR3 DNA: TGTGCCAGCAGGTCGGATACGCAGTATTTT
J gene: TRBJ1-2; clone size: NA; V gene: TRBV29-1; D gene: NA; CDR3 protein: CSVEGEAHYGYTF; CDR3 DNA: TGCAGCGTTGAAGGAGAAGCCCACTATGGCTACACCTTC
J gene: TRBJ1-1; clone size: few; V gene: TRBV12-3/TRBV12-4; D gene: NA; CDR3 protein: CASSSRGARDAFF; CDR3 DNA: TGTGCCAGCAGCTCAAGGGGCGCCAGGGACGCTTTCTTT
J gene: TRBJ2-7; clone size: few; V gene: TRBV20-1; D gene: NA; CDR3 protein: CSATTGTPAKEYEQYF; CDR3 DNA: TGCAGTGCAACTACCGGGACTCCAGCGAAAGAATACGAGCAGTACTTC
J gene: TRBJ1-2; clone size: NA; V gene: TRBV20-1; D gene: NA; CDR3 protein: CSVRDGPNYGYTF; CDR3 DNA: TGCAGTGTCCGGGACGGGCCTAACTATGGCTACACCTTC
J gene: TRBJ2-5; clone size: NA; V gene: TRBV4-1; D gene: NA; CDR3 protein: CASSQDFTADGETQYF; CDR3 DNA: TGCGCCAGCAGCCAAGATTTTACAGCGGACGGAGAGACCCAGTACTTC
J gene: TRBJ2-1; clone size: NA; V gene: TRBV24-1; D gene: TRBD2; CDR3 protein: CATSDLPPGSGRANEQFF; CDR3 DNA: TGTGCCACCAGTGATTTGCCCCCGGGTAGCGGGAGGGCCAATGAGCAGTTCTTC
J gene: TRBJ2-6; clone size: NA; V gene: TRBV7-8; D gene: NA; CDR3 protein: CASIKRATGANVLTF; CDR3 DNA: TGTGCCAGCATCAAGAGAGCGACTGGGGCCAACGTCCTGACTTTC
J gene: TRBJ2-1; clone size: NA; V gene: TRBV25-1; D gene: NA; CDR3 protein: CASMESLGANEQFF; CDR3 DNA: TGTGCCAGCATGGAATCACTTGGGGCGAATGAGCAGTTCTTC
J gene: TRBJ1-5; clone size: NA; V gene: TRBV4-2; D gene: NA; CDR3 protein: CASSQGDRPDQPQHF; CDR3 DNA: TGTGCCAGCAGCCAGGGGGACCGACCGGATCAGCCCCAGCATTTT
J gene: TRBJ2-1; clone size: many; V gene: TRBV29-1; D gene: NA; CDR3 protein: CSVEHPNNEQFF; CDR3 DNA: TGCAGCGTTGAACACCCCAACAATGAGCAGTTCTTC
J gene: TRBJ2-3; clone size: NA; V gene: TRBV20-1; D gene: NA; CDR3 protein: CSALESPSTDTQYF; CDR3 DNA: TGCAGTGCGTTAGAATCTCCGAGCACAGATACGCAGTATTTT
J gene: TRBJ1-4; clone size: NA; V gene: TRBV6-2/TRBV6-3; D gene: NA; CDR3 protein: CASRKTWEATTRNEKLFF; CDR3 DNA: TGTGCCAGCAGAAAAACCTGGGAGGCGACGACGCGTAATGAAAAACTGTTTTTT
J gene: TRBJ2-1; clone size: NA; V gene: TRBV5-5; D gene: NA; CDR3 protein: CASSLAASPKEQFF; CDR3 DNA: TGTGCCAGCAGCTTGGCGGCCTCCCCGAAGGAGCAGTTCTTC
J gene: TRBJ1-2; clone size: few; V gene: TRBV5-1; D gene: TRBD1; CDR3 protein: CASSSGQGARYGYTF; CDR3 DNA: TGCGCCAGCAGCTCGGGACAGGGGGCACGGTATGGCTACACCTTC
J gene: TRBJ2-3; clone size: NA; V gene: TRBV5-1; D gene: NA; CDR3 protein: CASRGETDTQYF; CDR3 DNA: TGCGCCAGCAGAGGGGAGACTGATACGCAGTATTTT
J gene: TRBJ2-5; clone size: NA; V gene: TRBV6-2/TRBV6-3; D gene: TRBD2; CDR3 protein: CASSQKLAGGNGAETQYF; CDR3 DNA: TGTGCCAGCAGTCAAAAACTAGCGGGAGGGAATGGGGCAGAGACCCAGTACTTC
J gene: TRBJ2-7; clone size: NA; V gene: TRBV14; D gene: NA; CDR3 protein: CASSQEITGGYPESSYEQYF; CDR3 DNA: TGTGCCAGCAGCCAAGAAATAACAGGAGGGTACCCAGAATCTTCCTACGAGCAGTACTTC
J gene: TRBJ1-1; clone size: NA; V gene: TRBV5-1; D gene: NA; CDR3 protein: CASSLYLGENTEAFF; CDR3 DNA: TGCGCCAGCAGCCTTTACCTGGGGGAGAACACTGAAGCTTTCTTT
J gene: TRBJ1-6; clone size: few; V gene: TRBV4-2; D gene: NA; CDR3 protein: CASSQEQVGWGRNSPLHF; CDR3 DNA: TGTGCCAGCAGCCAAGAACAGGTTGGGTGGGGTAGGAATTCACCCCTCCACTTT
J gene: TRBJ2-3; clone size: NA; V gene: TRBV7-2; D gene: NA; CDR3 protein: CASSLVWSGTDTQYF; CDR3 DNA: TGTGCCAGCAGCTTAGTCTGGAGTGGTACAGATACGCAGTATTTT